Each of the 2 T cell receptor beta chains below was sequenced from the same sample in a study of T-cell memory formation after mild COVID-19. TCRdb redid the calling of the 5' RACE reads with MiXCR, one entry per CDR3 protein. The data show under 600,000 distinct CDR3 sequences, about a fifth seen once. The specimen sequenced was PBMCs or a T cell subset sorted from them (not recorded which). The source is an adult woman who had mild COVID-19 (a few samples of this study predate the infection). Cell type and time point are not known.

In this sample, this clonotype turned up a few times. The J gene is TRBJ1-2, the V gene TRBV12-3 or TRBV12-4, with D hard to call. The CDR3 totals 12 residues. Between the trimmed V and J ends, which lost 5 bases and 7 bases, there was a span of 11 bases. DNA for the CDR3: TGTGCCAGCAGTCCAGAGTACCGTGGCTACACCTTC. Translated: CASSPEYRGYTF.

This clonotype turned up a few times. The chain couples TRBV10-3 to TRBJ2-7; no clear D. This CDR3 region has 12 residues. Trimming removed 4 bases from V and 3 bases from J, with 7 bases in between. Germline CDR1 reads ENHRY; CDR2 reads SYGVKD. The CDR3 sequence: CAISVVSYEQYF. In DNA form, the CDR3 reads TGTGCCATCAGTGTAGTTAGCTACGAGCAGTACTTC.